The 17 T cell receptor beta chains given below trace back to one sample, sequenced in a study of Graves' ophthalmopathy and Graves' hyperthyroidism. TCR beta CDR3 amplification used RNA transcripts. RT-PCR in the first round used HTBI primers; a second-round multiplex PCR followed. Using its own MiXCR run on the multiplex PCR reads, TCRdb lists one record per CDR3 protein. The data show 150,000 to 200,000 distinct CDR3 sequences, around two fifths seen once. Sequenced sample: peripheral blood. These receptors were obtained from a man aged 25 to 40 with Graves' ophthalmopathy.

This clonotype was recorded a few times. The gene calls are TRBV29-1 and TRBJ1-1; D is undetermined. The CDR3 is made up of 10 amino acids. CDR1 is SQVTM, CDR2 ANQGSEA, per germline. Trimming stripped 4 bases from V and 7 bases from J, with 7 bases between. DNA of the CDR3: TGCAGCGTTGGGTCCGTTGAAGCTTTCTTT. Protein: CSVGSVEAFF.

This clonotype was found many times. The V and J genes are TRBV24-1 and TRBJ1-2; TRBD1 agrees at 9 bases. The CDR3 loop spans 15 amino acids. The V segment lost 6 bases and the J segment 7 bases; nucleotides outside the gene matches: 11. Germline CDR1 is KGHDR and CDR2 is SFDVKD. The DNA of the CDR3 is TGTGCCACCAGTTCGGCGGAGGGACAGGGAGGTGGCTACACCTTC. Translation gives CATSSAEGQGGGYTF.

The sample holds many counts of this clonotype. This chain uses TRBV12-3 or TRBV12-4 with TRBJ2-7; TRBD1 matches at 7 bases. The ends lost 5 bases at V and 5 bases at J; junction bases unmatched: 6. The CDR3 extends over 13 amino acids. Here the CDR3 DNA reads TGTGCCAGCAGTCTGAGACAGGGACACGAGCAGTACTTC. Its translation: CASSLRQGHEQYF.

This clonotype was detected ten times or more. Given a much more abundant clone one base away, this may be a read error. This chain uses TRBV27 with TRBJ1-6; a weak D match, TRBD1 (5 bases). Trimming left V 6 bases short and J 10 bases short, with 10 bases between. In germline, CDR1 is MNHEY, CDR2 SMNVEV (reference sequence). The CDR3 loop spans 12 amino acids. The CDR3 loop is CASRGTGSPLHF. The CDR3 coding sequence is TGTGCCAGCAGAGGGACGGGGTCACCCCTCCACTTT.

This clonotype was found many times. The CDR3 nucleotides are TGTGCCAGCAGTTTTCGGCAGGGGGGACTACACCAAGAGACCCAGTACTTC. Residues: CASSFRQGGLHQETQYF. V is TRBV12-3 or TRBV12-4 and J is TRBJ2-5, with D perhaps matching TRBD1 or TRBD2 (7 bases each). The CDR3 is made up of 17 amino acids. V shed 3 bases and J shed 0 bases, with 17 bases lying between them.

The chain uses TRBV6-5 and TRBJ2-6; a possible D gene is TRBD1 (7 bases). The CDR3 has 17 residues. V lost 2 bases and J 3 bases, leaving 14 bases between the germline ends. The germline CDR1 and CDR2 sequences are MNHEY and SVGAGI. The CDR3 bases are TGTGCCAGCAGTTACGGACAGGAGGGACTTGGGGCCAACGTCCTGACTTTC. It is translated as CASSYGQEGLGANVLTF.

This chain uses TRBV15 with TRBJ2-7, with D hard to call. The CDR3 is 16 residues long. The V and J ends lost 0 bases and 0 bases respectively, with 12 bases between them. The germline CDR1 and CDR2 sequences are LNHNV and YYDKDF (reference sequence). CDR3 nucleotides: TGTGCCACCAGCAGAGATAAAGGAGCTTTCTCCTACGAGCAGTACTTC. Amino acid sequence: CATSRDKGAFSYEQYF.

This clonotype was counted ten times or more. The rearrangement links TRBV11-3 to TRBJ2-2, with a possible D match to TRBD2 (5 bases). Trimming took 8 bases from V and 4 from J, leaving 11 bases between them. Germline V gives CDR1 SGHNT, CDR2 YENEEA. The CDR3 runs 13 residues. CDR3 amino acids: CASGPRVTGELFF. DNA for the CDR3: TGTGCCAGCGGTCCGAGGGTCACCGGGGAGCTGTTTTTT.

This clonotype was recorded many times. The rearrangement joins TRBV6-1 to TRBJ1-1; no firm D call. CDR1 and CDR2 (germline): MNHNS, SASEGT. Between the trimmed V and J ends, which lost 8 bases and 0 bases, there was a span of 13 bases. The length of the CDR3 is 14 residues. In DNA form, the CDR3 reads TGTGCCAGCTCGCGGGGAAGATTGAACACTGAAGCTTTCTTT. Protein: CASSRGRLNTEAFF.

The chain is built from TRBV10-3 and TRBJ2-7; D gene uncertain. CDR3 length equals 15 residues. The germline V gene encodes CDR1 ENHRY and CDR2 SYGVKD. The V gene lost 3 bases and the J gene lost 2 bases, with 14 bases spanning the gap. CDR3 sequence reads: CAISEHSAETYEQYF. The DNA of the CDR3 is TGTGCCATCAGTGAACATAGTGCGGAGACCTACGAGCAGTACTTC.

This clonotype came up many times. CDR3 sequence: CATSRSDTIYEQYF. CDR3 sequence (DNA): TGTGCCACCAGCAGGTCGGACACGATCTACGAGCAGTACTTC. The chain combines TRBV15 with TRBJ2-7; TRBD1 might be the D (5 bases). Germline V lookup: CDR1 LNHNV, CDR2 YYDKDF (reference sequence). The length of the CDR3 is 14 residues. Trimming removed 3 bases from V and 3 bases from J, with 12 bases in between.

Details on this clonotype: The junction departs from the called germline gene at one end, perhaps through a read error. This chain joins TRBV28 and TRBJ2-7; 10 positions match TRBD1. Germline V gene lookup returns CDR1 MDHEN and CDR2 SYDVKM. The CDR3 extends over 11 amino acids. The CDR3 nucleotides read TGTGCCAGCAGTTCATCCGGGACAGGGGACTTC. Encoded protein: CASSSSGTGDF.

The table lists this clonotype with many counts. The rearrangement links TRBV28 to TRBJ2-7; 8 bases are shared with TRBD1. The germline V gene has CDR1 MDHEN and CDR2 SYDVKM. The CDR3 is 15 residues long. The V segment lost 2 bases and the J segment 5 bases; nucleotides outside the gene matches: 8. The CDR3 protein is CASSLVSGGTNEQYF. The CDR3 coding sequence is TGTGCCAGCAGTTTAGTTTCAGGGGGCACGAACGAGCAGTACTTC.

This clonotype was picked up many times. The genes are TRBV30 and TRBJ2-4; 8 bases match TRBD2. Trimming at V came to 7 bases and at J to 5 bases, leaving 13 bases not matched to a gene. There are 15 residues in the CDR3. Looked up from germline, CDR1 is GTSNPN and CDR2 is SVGIG (reference sequence). Written as DNA, the CDR3 is TGTGCCTCCGGGAGGGGGGGCGCGGGGGAAAACATTCAGTACTTC. This codes for CASGRGGAGENIQYF. The whole variable domain, filled in from reference TRBV30 and TRBJ2-4, reads SQTIHQWPATLVQPVGSPLSLECTVEGTSNPNLYWYRQAAGRGLQLLFYSVGIGQISSEVPQNLSASRPQDRQFILSSKKLLLSDSGFYLCASGRGGAGENIQYFGAGTRLSVL.

This chain links TRBV29-1 with TRBJ1-6; 7 nucleotides align to TRBD1. The junction had 8 bases not matched to a gene; V was cut back by 8 bases and J by 7 bases. The germline V gene has CDR1 SQVTM and CDR2 ANQGSEA. The CDR3 runs 13 residues. CDR3 amino acids: CSTMTGNNSPLHF. The CDR3 coding sequence is TGCAGCACAATGACAGGGAACAATTCACCCCTCCACTTT.

V gene TRBV12-3 or TRBV12-4 combines with J gene TRBJ2-6; D remains unclear. The V end lost 8 bases, the J end lost 1 base, and 6 bases lay between the germline ends. The CDR3 spans 13 residues. DNA for the CDR3: TGTGCCAGCGGGAAGTCTGGGGCCAACGTCCTGACTTTC. This gives the protein CASGKSGANVLTF.

This clonotype was picked up many times. A read error may produce the germline difference seen at one junction end. The rearrangement uses TRBV12-3 or TRBV12-4 and TRBJ2-7; D is undetermined. The CDR3 is made up of 12 amino acids. This CDR3 reads CASSPPGSTYQF. CDR3 nucleotides: TGTGCCAGCAGTCCTCCCGGGTCCACATACCAGTTC.